This paragraph reports one TCR beta chain. What it binds is not known. This sample stems from a study of cytomegalovirus exposure and HLA in healthy donors. This CDR3 is built from 20 residues. Germline assignment: CDR1 SGHRS and CDR2 YFSETQ. The V end lost 4 bases, the J end lost 3 bases, and 29 bases lay between the germline ends. There were likely unrecorded immune exposures, though donors were nominally healthy when sampled. PCR amplification relied on 60 Vbeta primers (plus 13 Jbeta primers). The method was immunoSEQ multiplex PCR; TCRdb's version includes in-frame clones alone and lacks a portion of them. The sample lists around 200,000 clones, about three quarters occurring once. Regarding the study as a whole: In an earlier analysis, productive rearrangement rates for most beta V segments clustered near 87% or 30%. A missense DCLRE1C variant was associated with V- and J-gene trimming of TCR beta chains in a later analysis, and an independent cohort replicated the association.

The sequence was obtained from an older woman in good health and CMV-seropositive. V usage is TRBV5-1 and J usage is TRBJ2-1, with a weak D call TRBD1 (6 bases). Sequenced: PBMCs. The CDR3 bases are TGCGCCAGCAGCCACCTAAAGATCCCCGGGACAAACAGGGTCTACAATGAGCAGTTCTTC. It specifies CASSHLKIPGTNRVYNEQFF.